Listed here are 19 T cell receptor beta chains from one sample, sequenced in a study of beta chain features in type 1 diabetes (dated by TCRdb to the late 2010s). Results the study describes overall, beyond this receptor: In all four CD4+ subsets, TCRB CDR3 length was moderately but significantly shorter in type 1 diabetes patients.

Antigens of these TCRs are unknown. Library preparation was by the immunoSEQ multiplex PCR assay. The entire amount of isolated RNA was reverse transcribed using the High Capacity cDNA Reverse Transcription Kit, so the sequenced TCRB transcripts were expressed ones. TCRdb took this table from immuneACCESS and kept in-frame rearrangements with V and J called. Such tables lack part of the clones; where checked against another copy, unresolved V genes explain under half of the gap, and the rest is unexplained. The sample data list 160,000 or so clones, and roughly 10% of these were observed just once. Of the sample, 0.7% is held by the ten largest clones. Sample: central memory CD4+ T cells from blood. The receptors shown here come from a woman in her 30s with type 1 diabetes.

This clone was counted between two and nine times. CDR3 in amino acids: CASSPGYEQYF. The CDR3 nucleotides are TGTGCCAGCAGCCCCGGGTACGAGCAGTACTTC. V and J are TRBV7-9 and TRBJ2-7; unclear D gene. The CDR3 runs to 11 residues. The ends were cut back, 5 bases at V and 4 bases at J, with 6 bases in the middle. Germline values: CDR1 SEHNR, CDR2 FQNEAQ (reference sequence).

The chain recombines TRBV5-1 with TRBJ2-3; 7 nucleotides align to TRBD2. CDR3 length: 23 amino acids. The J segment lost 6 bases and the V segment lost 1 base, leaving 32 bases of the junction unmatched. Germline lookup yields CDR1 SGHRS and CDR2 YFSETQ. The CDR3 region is CASSLRGGRFPEKQIGNTDTQYF. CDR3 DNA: TGCGCCAGCAGCTTGAGGGGCGGGAGATTCCCCGAAAAACAGATCGGGAACACCGATACGCAGTATTTT.

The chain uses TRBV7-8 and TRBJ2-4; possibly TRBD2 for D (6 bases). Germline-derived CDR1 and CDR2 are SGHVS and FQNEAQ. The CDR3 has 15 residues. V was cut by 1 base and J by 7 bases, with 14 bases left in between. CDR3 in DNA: TGTGCCAGCAGCTTAGTCTATCCAGGGAGGAACATTCAGTACTTC. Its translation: CASSLVYPGRNIQYF.

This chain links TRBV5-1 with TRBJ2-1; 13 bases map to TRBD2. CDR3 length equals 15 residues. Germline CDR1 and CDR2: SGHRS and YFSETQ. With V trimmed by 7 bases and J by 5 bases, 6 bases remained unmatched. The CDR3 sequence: CASSAGTSGNNEQFF. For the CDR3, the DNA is TGCGCCAGCTCGGCCGGGACTAGCGGGAACAATGAGCAGTTCTTC. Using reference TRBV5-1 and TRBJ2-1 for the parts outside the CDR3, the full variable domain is KAGVTQTPRYLIKTRGQQVTLSCSPISGHRSVSWYQQTPGQGLQFLFEYFSETQRNKGNFPGRFSGRQFSNSRSEMNVSTLELGDSALYLCASSAGTSGNNEQFFGPGTRLTVL.

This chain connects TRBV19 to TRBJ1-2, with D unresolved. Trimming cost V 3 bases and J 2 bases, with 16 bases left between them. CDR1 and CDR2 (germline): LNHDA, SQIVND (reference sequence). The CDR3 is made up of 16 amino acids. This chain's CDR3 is CASSMMLGGMNYGYTF. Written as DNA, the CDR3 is TGTGCCAGTAGTATGATGCTCGGCGGAATGAACTATGGCTACACCTTC. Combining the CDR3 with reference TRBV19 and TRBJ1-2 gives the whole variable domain DGGITQSPKYLFRKEGQNVTLSCEQNLNHDAMYWYRQDPGQGLRLIYYSQIVNDFQKGDIAEGYSVSREKKESFPLTVTSAQKNPTAFYLCASSMMLGGMNYGYTFGSGTRLTVV.

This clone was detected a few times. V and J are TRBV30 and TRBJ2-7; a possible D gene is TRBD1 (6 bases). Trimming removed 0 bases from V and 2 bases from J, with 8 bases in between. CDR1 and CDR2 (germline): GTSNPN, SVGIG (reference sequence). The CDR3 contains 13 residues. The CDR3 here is CAWSVYRAYEQYF. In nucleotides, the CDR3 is TGTGCCTGGAGTGTCTACAGGGCCTACGAGCAGTACTTC. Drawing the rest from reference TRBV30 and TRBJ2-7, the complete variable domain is SQTIHQWPATLVQPVGSPLSLECTVEGTSNPNLYWYRQAAGRGLQLLFYSVGIGQISSEVPQNLSASRPQDRQFILSSKKLLLSDSGFYLCAWSVYRAYEQYFGPGTRLTVT.

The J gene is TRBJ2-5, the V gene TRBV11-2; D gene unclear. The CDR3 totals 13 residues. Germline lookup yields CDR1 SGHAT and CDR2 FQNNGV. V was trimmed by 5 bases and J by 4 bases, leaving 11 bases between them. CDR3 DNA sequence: TGTGCCAGCAGCCCGAACCCGCGAGAGACCCAGTACTTC. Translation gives CASSPNPRETQYF.

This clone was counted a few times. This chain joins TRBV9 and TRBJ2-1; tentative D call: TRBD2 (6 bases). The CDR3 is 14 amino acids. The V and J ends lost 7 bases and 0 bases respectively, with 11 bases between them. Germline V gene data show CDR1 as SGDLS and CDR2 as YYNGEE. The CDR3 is CASGDGSSYNEQFF. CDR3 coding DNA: TGTGCCAGCGGTGACGGGAGCTCCTACAATGAGCAGTTCTTC.

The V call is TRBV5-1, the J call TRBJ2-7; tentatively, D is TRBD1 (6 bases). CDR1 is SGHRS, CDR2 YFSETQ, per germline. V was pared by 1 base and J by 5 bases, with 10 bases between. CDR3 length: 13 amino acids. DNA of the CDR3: TGCGCCAGCAGCTTGACAGGGTCCCACGAGCAGTACTTC. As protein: CASSLTGSHEQYF.

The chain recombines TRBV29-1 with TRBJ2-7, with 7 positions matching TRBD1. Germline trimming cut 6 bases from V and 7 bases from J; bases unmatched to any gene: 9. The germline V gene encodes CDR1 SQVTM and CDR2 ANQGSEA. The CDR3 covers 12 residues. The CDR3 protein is CSVATGLGEQYF. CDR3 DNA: TGCAGCGTCGCGACAGGGCTGGGGGAGCAGTACTTC.

The CDR3 DNA follows: TGTGCCAGCAGCTCCGGGACAGGCGGCTATCAGCCCCAGCATTTT. It codes for CASSSGTGGYQPQHF. This chain uses TRBV9 with TRBJ1-5, with TRBD1 identical over 8 bases. V shed 4 bases and J 5 bases; nucleotides not matched to a gene: 8. Per germline, CDR1 SGDLS and CDR2 YYNGEE. The CDR3 loop spans 15 amino acids. Variable domain in full (rest from reference TRBV9 and TRBJ1-5): DSGVTQTPKHLITATGQRVTLRCSPRSGDLSVYWYQQSLDQGLQFLIQYYNGEERAKGNILERFSAQQFPDLHSELNLSSLELGDSALYFCASSSGTGGYQPQHFGDGTRLSIL.

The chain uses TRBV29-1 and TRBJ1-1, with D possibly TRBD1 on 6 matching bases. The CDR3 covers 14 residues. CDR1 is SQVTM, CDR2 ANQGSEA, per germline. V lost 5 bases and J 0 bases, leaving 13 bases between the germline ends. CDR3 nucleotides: TGCAGCGTTCCCCGGGGGGGCCTGAACACTGAAGCTTTCTTT. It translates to CSVPRGGLNTEAFF.

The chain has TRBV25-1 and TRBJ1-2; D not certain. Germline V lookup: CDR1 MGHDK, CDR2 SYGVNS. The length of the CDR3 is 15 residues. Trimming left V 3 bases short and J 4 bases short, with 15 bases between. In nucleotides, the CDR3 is TGTGCCAGCAGTGATTCGCTGGGAGCGGGCTATGGCTACACCTTC. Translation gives CASSDSLGAGYGYTF.

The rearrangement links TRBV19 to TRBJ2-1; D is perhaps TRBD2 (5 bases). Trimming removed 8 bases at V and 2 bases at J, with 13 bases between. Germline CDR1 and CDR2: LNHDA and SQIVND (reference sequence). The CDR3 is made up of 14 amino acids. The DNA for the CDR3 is TGTGCCAGTTCTAGGACTGGTCCCTACAATGAGCAGTTCTTC. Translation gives CASSRTGPYNEQFF.

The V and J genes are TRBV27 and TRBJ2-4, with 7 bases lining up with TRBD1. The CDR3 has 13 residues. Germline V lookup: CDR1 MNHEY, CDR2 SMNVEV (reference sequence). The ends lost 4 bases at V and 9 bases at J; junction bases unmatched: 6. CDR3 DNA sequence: TGTGCCAGCAGTTCGGGACAGAATGGCATTCAGTACTTC. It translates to CASSSGQNGIQYF.

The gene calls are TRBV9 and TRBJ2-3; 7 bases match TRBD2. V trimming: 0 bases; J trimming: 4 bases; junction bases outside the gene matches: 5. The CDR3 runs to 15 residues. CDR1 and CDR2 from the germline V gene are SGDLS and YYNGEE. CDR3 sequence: CASSVGGSNADTQYF. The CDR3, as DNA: TGTGCCAGCAGCGTAGGCGGGAGTAACGCAGATACGCAGTATTTT. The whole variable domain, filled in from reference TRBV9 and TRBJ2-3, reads DSGVTQTPKHLITATGQRVTLRCSPRSGDLSVYWYQQSLDQGLQFLIQYYNGEERAKGNILERFSAQQFPDLHSELNLSSLELGDSALYFCASSVGGSNADTQYFGPGTRLTVL.

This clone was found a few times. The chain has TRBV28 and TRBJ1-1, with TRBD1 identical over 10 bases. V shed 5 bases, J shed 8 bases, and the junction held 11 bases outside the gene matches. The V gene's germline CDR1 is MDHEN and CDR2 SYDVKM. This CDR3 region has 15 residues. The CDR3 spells CASSSTGQGRREAFF. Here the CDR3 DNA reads TGTGCCAGCAGTAGTACGGGACAGGGGCGTCGGGAAGCTTTCTTT.

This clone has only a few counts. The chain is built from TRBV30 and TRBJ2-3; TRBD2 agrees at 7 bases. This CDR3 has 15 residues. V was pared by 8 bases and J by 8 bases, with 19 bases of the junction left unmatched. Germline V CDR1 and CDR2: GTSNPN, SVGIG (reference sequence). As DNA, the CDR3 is TGTGCCGGCCTCGGGCAGCGGGGTCCATTCGGTACGCAGTATTTT. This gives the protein CAGLGQRGPFGTQYF.

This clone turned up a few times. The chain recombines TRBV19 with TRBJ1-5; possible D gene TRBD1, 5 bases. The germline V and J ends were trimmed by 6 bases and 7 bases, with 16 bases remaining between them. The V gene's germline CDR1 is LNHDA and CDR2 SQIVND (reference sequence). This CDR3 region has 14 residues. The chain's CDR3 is CASRLRQSGQPQHF. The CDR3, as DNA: TGTGCCAGTAGGCTTCGACAGAGCGGGCAGCCCCAGCATTTT.